The clone carrying this TCR beta chain was found many times. Its antigen is not identified. RNA transcripts were the source from which TCR beta CDR3 regions were amplified. Second-round multiplex PCR came after a first-round RT-PCR that employed HTBI primers. TCRdb fed the multiplex PCR reads into MiXCR, producing one record per CDR3 protein. This table has 340,000 or so distinct CDR3 sequences, roughly 16% appearing once. Orbital computed tomography, together with clinical symptoms, serum thyroxine, TRAb and thyroid ultrasound, was used for diagnosis. This sample stems from a study of Graves' ophthalmopathy and Graves' hyperthyroidism. Across the whole study: Peripheral blood was obtained at first diagnosis, ahead of any treatment.

Trimming took 1 base from V and 1 from J, leaving 14 bases between them. Germline CDR1 reads LNHDA; CDR2 reads SQIVND (reference sequence). The CDR3 is made up of 17 amino acids. Study findings and constraints: With roughly 65% sensitivity and roughly 72% specificity, the model predicted ophthalmopathy progression.

The V call is TRBV19, the J call TRBJ1-5; tentative D call: TRBD1 (5 bases). The receptor's source is an adult man with Graves' ophthalmopathy. Sequencing was carried out using peripheral blood. The CDR3 nucleotides read TGTGCCAGTAGTATAGTTCAGGGAGATGGGAGCAATCAGCCCCAGCATTTT. Translated: CASSIVQGDGSNQPQHF.